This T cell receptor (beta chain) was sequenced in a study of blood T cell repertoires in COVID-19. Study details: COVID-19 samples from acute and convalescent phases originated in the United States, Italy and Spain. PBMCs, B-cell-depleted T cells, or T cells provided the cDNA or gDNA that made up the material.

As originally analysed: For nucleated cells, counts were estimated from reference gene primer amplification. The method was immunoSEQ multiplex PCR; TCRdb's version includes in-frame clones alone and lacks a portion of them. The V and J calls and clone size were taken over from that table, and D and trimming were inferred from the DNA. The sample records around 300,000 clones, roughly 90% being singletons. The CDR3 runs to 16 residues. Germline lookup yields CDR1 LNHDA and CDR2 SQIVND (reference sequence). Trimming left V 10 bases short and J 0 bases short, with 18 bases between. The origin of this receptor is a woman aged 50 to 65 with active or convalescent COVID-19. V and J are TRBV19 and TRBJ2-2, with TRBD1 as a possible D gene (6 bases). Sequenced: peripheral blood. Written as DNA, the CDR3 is TGTGCCACCTTCAGGGGAGTAGGAGCGAACACCGGGGAGCTGTTTTTT. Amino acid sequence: CATFRGVGANTGELFF.